The T cell receptor beta chain under discussion was sequenced for a study of T-cell reconstitution after alpha-beta-depleted transplantation in children. Unique molecular identifiers were used in preparing the TCRbeta library. TCRdb re-called the PCR reads with MiXCR, one entry per CDR3 protein. The profile shows hundreds of thousands of distinct CDR3 sequences, roughly 17% of them singletons. This CDR3 contains 20 residues. V was shortened by 0 bases and J by 0 bases, with 18 bases between the two germline ends. Looked up from germline, CDR1 is MNHEY and CDR2 is SVGEGT. V gene TRBV6-2 or TRBV6-3 combines with J gene TRBJ1-6; no reliable D call. Sequencing was performed on PBMCs from the stem cell graft donor, taken from the stem cell graft. The receptor was derived from a human donor who donated a stem cell graft to a child with acute myeloid leukemia. CDR3 nucleotides: TGTGCCAGCAGTTACTCCCCAACCGAGGGCGGACCCTCCTATAATTCACCCCTCCACTTT. This gives the protein CASSYSPTEGGPSYNSPLHF.